This T cell receptor (beta chain) was recorded in a study of PD-L1 blockade in urothelial cancer. Study at large: Analyses were performed on blood at 3 weeks after treatment start (the second dose) and at 6 weeks. Study-wide results and caveats: Survival was better when pretreatment blood TCR clonality fell below the median.

Of note for this clone: The antigen is undetermined.

The germline CDR1 and CDR2 sequences are MDHEN and SYDVKM. V was clipped by 4 bases and J by 3 bases; unmatched bases: 8. This CDR3 has 16 residues. Documented time point: pretreatment peripheral blood. Data came from immunoSEQ multiplex PCR; TCRdb stores just in-frame clones and leaves some out. There are 85,000 to 100,000 clones in the sample; roughly 84% occur only once, and more than 1.5% lies in the top ten. The input for sequencing was PBMCs, taken around atezolizumab (anti-PD-L1) treatment. This rearrangement joins TRBV28 to TRBJ1-2; 10 nucleotides agree with TRBD1. The receptor comes from a man aged 55 to 70 with urothelial cancer. This CDR3 is CASSSHSTGGHYGYTF. In nucleotides, the CDR3 is TGTGCCAGCAGTTCTCATTCGACAGGGGGCCACTATGGCTACACCTTC.